The clone carrying this T cell receptor (beta chain) has ten or more counts. Its specificity is unknown. This entry comes from a study of metastatic and nonmetastatic thyroid tumors. At the level of the study: A comparison of repertoires was made across blood and tumor or nodule tissue from malignant and benign thyroid patients.

Findings of the study overall: Reportedly, malignant thyroid tumors had significantly higher TCR beta diversity than benign nodules, in blood and tumor.

Treatment of any kind had been given to no patient before thyroid surgery. CDR1 and CDR2 (germline): ENHRY, SYGVKD. V dropped 3 bases and J dropped 3; count of bases not matched to a gene: 4. The CDR3 is made up of 15 amino acids. Per the authors' pipeline: A classifier of distant metastasis in papillary thyroid cancer was built from CDR3 differences (across clinicopathological groups). MiXCR re-clonotyped the PCR reads for TCRdb. For this entry, the V and J calls and clone size follow TCRdb and not the study's own pipeline. The sample lists just over 70,000 clones, roughly 18% occurring once. The rearrangement uses TRBV10-3 and TRBJ2-2; TRBD2 agrees at 7 bases. The TCR was taken from a female donor with papillary thyroid cancer or a benign thyroid nodule (not recorded which). Some clones in this sample may be carry-over from other donors' samples. Sequencing used blood. The CDR3 DNA reads as TGTGCCATCAGTGAAACGGCGGGGGACACCGGGGAGCTGTTTTTT. As protein: CAISETAGDTGELFF.